Following are 10 T cell receptor beta chains from one sample sequenced in a study of cytomegalovirus exposure and HLA in healthy donors. Primers: 60 Vbeta forward and 13 Jbeta reverse. This table comes from immunoSEQ multiplex PCR, and its TCRdb copy is limited to in-frame clones, with some not included. The sample carries more than 150,000 clones, approximately 85% recorded once. Sequences were obtained from PBMCs. These receptor sequences come from a young man in good health and CMV-seropositive.

The chain carries TRBV7-2 and TRBJ1-2, with a tentative D call TRBD1 (5 bases). Germline lookup yields CDR1 SGHTA and CDR2 FQGNSA. Trimming took 4 bases from V and 8 from J, leaving 14 bases between them. This CDR3 spans 13 amino acids. The CDR3 DNA reads TGTGCCAGCAGCTCCGACAGTTCTCGCGGCTACACCTTC. Translated, it gives CASSSDSSRGYTF.

This clone occurred once. The chain employs TRBV6-5 and TRBJ1-1; D call uncertain. V was clipped by 1 base and J by 2 bases, with 8 bases between them. Looked up from germline, CDR1 is MNHEY and CDR2 is SVGAGI. This CDR3 is built from 14 residues. The CDR3 nucleotides read TGTGCCAGCAGTTACTTCCGGGGAAACACTGAAGCTTTCTTT. This sequence encodes CASSYFRGNTEAFF.

The chain recombines TRBV6-1 with TRBJ2-7; D may be TRBD1 (6 bases). CDR3 length equals 12 residues. CDR1 is MNHNS, CDR2 SASEGT, per germline. With 10 bases removed from V and 4 bases from J, the gap between germline ends came to 14 bases. The CDR3 region is CATLTGLYEQYF. DNA for the CDR3: TGTGCCACCCTTACAGGGTTGTACGAGCAGTACTTC.

The sample holds one count of this clone. The V call is TRBV5-8, the J call TRBJ2-3, with D hard to call. Trimming left V 6 bases short and J 0 bases short, with 5 bases between. Germline CDR1 reads SGHTS; CDR2 reads YDEGEE. The CDR3 has 12 residues. DNA for the CDR3: TGTGCCAGCACCCTTAGCACAGATACGCAGTATTTT. Protein product: CASTLSTDTQYF.

As regards this clone: Other nucleotide sequences in the sample specify the same CDR3. The chain recombines TRBV25-1 with TRBJ1-6, with TRBD1 matching 7 bases. Germline trimming cut 4 bases from V and 7 bases from J; bases unmatched to any gene: 4. The CDR3 sequence is 14 residues long. CDR1 is MGHDK, CDR2 SYGVNS, per germline. For the CDR3, the DNA is TGTGCCAGCAGTGTACAGGGGAACAATTCACCCCTCCACTTT. Protein product: CASSVQGNNSPLHF.

This chain uses TRBV6-6 with TRBJ1-5, with 7 bases fitting TRBD1. V lost 2 bases, J lost 4 bases, and 5 bases stayed unmatched. This CDR3 contains 15 residues. From germline, CDR1 is MNHNY and CDR2 SVGAGI (reference sequence). The CDR3, as DNA: TGTGCCAGCAGTTACGTCCGGGACAGAAATCAGCCCCAGCATTTT. Amino acids: CASSYVRDRNQPQHF.

This clone was detected once. V is TRBV2 and J is TRBJ1-2, with 7 bases lining up with TRBD1. V shed 6 bases, J shed 4 bases, and the junction held 11 bases outside the gene matches. This CDR3 contains 15 residues. CDR1 and CDR2 from the germline V gene are SNHLY and FYNNEI. CDR3 loop: CASSQNRDSLYGYTF. CDR3 DNA: TGTGCCAGCAGCCAGAACCGGGACAGCCTCTATGGCTACACCTTC.

V and J are TRBV6-5 and TRBJ1-2; 12 nucleotides agree with TRBD1. The germline CDR1 and CDR2 sequences are MNHEY and SVGAGI. The ends lost 5 bases at V and 9 bases at J; junction bases unmatched: 4. CDR3 size: 13 residues. The CDR3 reads CASSGTGGQSYTF. DNA of the CDR3: TGTGCCAGCAGTGGGACAGGGGGCCAGAGCTACACCTTC.

This clone has only a few counts. The J gene is TRBJ1-1, the V gene TRBV18; the match to TRBD1 covers 7 bases. The V segment lost 4 bases and the J segment 7 bases; nucleotides outside the gene matches: 15. The CDR3 is 16 residues long. Germline values: CDR1 KGHSH, CDR2 LQKENI. The DNA for the CDR3 is TGTGCCAGCTCACTTTCGCGGGACAGTGTATATGGTGAAGCTTTCTTT. This translates into CASSLSRDSVYGEAFF.

This chain links TRBV27 with TRBJ1-5; 7 positions match TRBD1. Germline V gene data show CDR1 as MNHEY and CDR2 as SMNVEV (reference sequence). V dropped 6 bases and J dropped 4; count of bases not matched to a gene: 3. This CDR3 has 13 residues. CDR3 residues: CASSSGQNQPQHF. CDR3 in DNA: TGTGCCAGCAGCTCGGGACAGAATCAGCCCCAGCATTTT.